This TCR beta chain was sequenced during a study of blood T cell repertoires in COVID-19. At the level of the study: From the United States, Italy and Spain came samples of acute and convalescent COVID-19. PBMCs, B-cell-depleted T cells, or T cells provided the cDNA or gDNA that made up the material.

Original data processing: Counts of nucleated cells, estimated from reference gene primer amplification, were obtained. Using immunoSEQ multiplex PCR, the repertoire was profiled, and TCRdb retains in-frame clones only, with some absent. That table furnishes V, J and clone size, whereas the DNA furnished D and trimming. The sample holds just over 250,000 clones; approximately 89% are singletons and the top ten take over 2%. The source is a woman between 50 and 59 years old with acute or convalescent COVID-19. Source material: peripheral blood.

The CDR3 spells CASSVGQLNTEAFF. DNA of the CDR3: TGTGCCAGCAGCGTAGGACAGTTAAACACTGAAGCTTTCTTT. The rearrangement uses TRBV9 and TRBJ1-1, with D possibly being TRBD1 (5 bases). V gave up 0 bases and J gave up 2 bases, with 8 bases separating them. Germline CDR1 and CDR2: SGDLS and YYNGEE. CDR3 length: 14 amino acids.